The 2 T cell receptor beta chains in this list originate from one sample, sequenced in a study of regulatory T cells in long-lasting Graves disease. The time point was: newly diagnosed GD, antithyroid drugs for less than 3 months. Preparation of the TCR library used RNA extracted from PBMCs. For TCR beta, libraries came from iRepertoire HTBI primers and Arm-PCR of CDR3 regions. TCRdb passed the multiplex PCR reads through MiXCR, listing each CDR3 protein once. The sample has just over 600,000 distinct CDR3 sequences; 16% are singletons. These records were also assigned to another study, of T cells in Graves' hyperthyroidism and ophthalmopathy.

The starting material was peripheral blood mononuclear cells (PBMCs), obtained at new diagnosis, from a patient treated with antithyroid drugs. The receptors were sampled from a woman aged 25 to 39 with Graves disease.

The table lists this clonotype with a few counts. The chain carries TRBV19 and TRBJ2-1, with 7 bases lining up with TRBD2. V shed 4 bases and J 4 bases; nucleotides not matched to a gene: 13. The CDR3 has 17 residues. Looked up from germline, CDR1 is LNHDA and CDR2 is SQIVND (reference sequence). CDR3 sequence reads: CASSTPSGRGLYNEQFF. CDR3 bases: TGTGCCAGTAGTACCCCTTCCGGACGGGGACTATACAATGAGCAGTTCTTC. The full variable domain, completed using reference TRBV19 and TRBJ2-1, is DGGITQSPKYLFRKEGQNVTLSCEQNLNHDAMYWYRQDPGQGLRLIYYSQIVNDFQKGDIAEGYSVSREKKESFPLTVTSAQKNPTAFYLCASSTPSGRGLYNEQFFGPGTRLTVL.

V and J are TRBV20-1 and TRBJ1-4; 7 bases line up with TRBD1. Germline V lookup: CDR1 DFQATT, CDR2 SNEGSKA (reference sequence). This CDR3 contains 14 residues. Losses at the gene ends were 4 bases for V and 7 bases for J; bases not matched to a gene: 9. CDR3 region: CSANRQGAFEKLFF. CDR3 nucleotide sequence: TGCAGTGCTAACCGACAGGGAGCATTTGAAAAACTGTTTTTT.